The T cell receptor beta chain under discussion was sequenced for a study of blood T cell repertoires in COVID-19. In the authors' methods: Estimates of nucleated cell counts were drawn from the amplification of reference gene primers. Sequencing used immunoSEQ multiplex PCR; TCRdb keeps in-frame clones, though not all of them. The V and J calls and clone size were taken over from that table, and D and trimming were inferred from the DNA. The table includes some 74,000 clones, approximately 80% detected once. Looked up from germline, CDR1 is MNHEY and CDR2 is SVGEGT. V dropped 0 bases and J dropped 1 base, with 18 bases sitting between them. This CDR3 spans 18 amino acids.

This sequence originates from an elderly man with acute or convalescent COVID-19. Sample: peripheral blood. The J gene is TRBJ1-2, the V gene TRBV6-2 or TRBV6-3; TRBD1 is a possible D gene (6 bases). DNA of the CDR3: TGTGCCAGCAGTTACTCGCCCGCAACGGACAGTCTTAACTATGGCTACACCTTC. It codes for CASSYSPATDSLNYGYTF.